One and the same sample provided the 8 T cell receptor beta chains below, sequenced in a study of cytomegalovirus exposure and HLA in healthy donors (dated by TCRdb to 2017 to 2019). The library was obtained by the immunoSEQ multiplex PCR assay. The multiplex PCR relied on a mix of 60 forward primers for TCR Vbeta segments and 13 reverse primers for TCR Jbeta segments. Sourced from immuneACCESS, this table was stored by TCRdb with only in-frame sequences that have V and J called. A share of the clones is absent; for the studies checked, an unresolved V gene accounts for under half, and the remainder has no known explanation. Within this sample are more than 100,000 clones, with around 77% of them counted one time only. Approximately 0.86% of the sample is taken by the ten largest. Sequencing was performed on PBMCs. The receptor source for this set is a woman between 55 and 75 years old in good health and CMV-seronegative.

The V call is TRBV7-6, the J call TRBJ2-7; 7 bases are shared with TRBD1. V lost 5 bases to trimming and J lost 3 bases; unmatched junction nucleotides: 10. This CDR3 has 15 amino acids. Germline V gene sequence: CDR1 SGHVS, CDR2 FNYEAQ. This chain's CDR3 is CASSVRQGLGYEQYF. In nucleotides, the CDR3 is TGTGCCAGCAGCGTCAGACAGGGATTGGGCTACGAGCAGTACTTC.

V usage is TRBV6-5 and J usage is TRBJ2-7, with a weak D call TRBD1 (5 bases). The CDR3 has 14 amino acids. Deletions cut 6 bases from V and 2 bases from J, with 14 bases between. Germline-derived CDR1 and CDR2 are MNHEY and SVGAGI. The CDR3 DNA reads as TGTGCCAGCAGGGTTGACAGTGCCCCCTACGAGCAGTACTTC. Translation gives CASRVDSAPYEQYF.

The V and J genes are TRBV19 and TRBJ1-2, with 8 bases that match TRBD1. In germline, CDR1 is LNHDA, CDR2 SQIVND (reference sequence). There are 16 residues in the CDR3. The V gene end was trimmed by 5 bases and the J gene end by 0 bases; junction bases not matched to a gene: 8. In nucleotides, the CDR3 is TGTGCCAGTAGTGACCACCGGGACAGGTCTAACTATGGCTACACCTTC. This sequence encodes CASSDHRDRSNYGYTF.

Remarks on this clone: The sample has other DNA sequences that encode this CDR3 too. The V gene is TRBV28, the J gene TRBJ2-5, with 7 bases matching TRBD1. Germline V gene lookup returns CDR1 MDHEN and CDR2 SYDVKM. The CDR3 has 13 amino acids. J lost 2 bases, V lost 7 bases, and 4 bases had no gene match. CDR3 loop: CASNSGQQETQYF. CDR3 bases: TGTGCCAGCAACTCGGGACAGCAAGAGACCCAGTACTTC.

The V call is TRBV5-1, the J call TRBJ2-6; D call uncertain. CDR1 is SGHRS, CDR2 YFSETQ, per germline. V gave up 0 bases and J gave up 0 bases, with 10 bases separating them. CDR3 length: 17 amino acids. The CDR3 DNA follows: TGCGCCAGCAGCTTGGACCCAGCGTCCTCTGGGGCCAACGTCCTGACTTTC. Residues: CASSLDPASSGANVLTF.

The rearrangement uses TRBV9 and TRBJ2-2; TRBD2 matches 8 bases. This CDR3 is 15 amino acids long. Looked up from germline, CDR1 is SGDLS and CDR2 is YYNGEE. V dropped 0 bases and J dropped 7; count of bases not matched to a gene: 5. For the CDR3, the DNA is TGTGCCAGCAGCGTAGATCCAGCGGGGGACGGGGAGCTGTTTTTT. Protein: CASSVDPAGDGELFF.

The CDR3: CASRIASQDTQYF. The CDR3 DNA reads TGCGCCAGCAGGATAGCGAGCCAAGATACGCAGTATTTT. The J gene is TRBJ2-3, the V gene TRBV5-1; a possible D gene is TRBD2 (5 bases). Looked up from germline, CDR1 is SGHRS and CDR2 is YFSETQ. V lost 5 bases, J lost 5 bases, and 12 bases lay in between. The CDR3 loop spans 13 amino acids.

The genes are TRBV19 and TRBJ1-1, with 8 positions matching TRBD1. Trimming removed 5 bases from V and 0 bases from J; junction bases left unmatched: 11. The CDR3 has 17 amino acids. The germline CDR1 and CDR2 sequences are LNHDA and SQIVND (reference sequence). The DNA of the CDR3 is TGTGCCAGTAGTCTCTCCTCCAGGGGGCTGGTGAACACTGAAGCTTTCTTT. As protein: CASSLSSRGLVNTEAFF.